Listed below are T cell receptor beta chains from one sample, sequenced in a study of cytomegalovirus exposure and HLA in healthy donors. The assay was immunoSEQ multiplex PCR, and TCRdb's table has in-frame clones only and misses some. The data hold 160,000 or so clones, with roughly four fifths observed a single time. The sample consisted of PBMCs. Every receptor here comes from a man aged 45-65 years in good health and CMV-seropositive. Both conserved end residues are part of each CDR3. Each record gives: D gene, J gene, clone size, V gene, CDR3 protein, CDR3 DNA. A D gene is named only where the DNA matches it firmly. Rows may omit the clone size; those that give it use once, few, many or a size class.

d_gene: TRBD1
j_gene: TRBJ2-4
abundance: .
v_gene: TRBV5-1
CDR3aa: CASSLEDRVPNIQYF
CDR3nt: TGCGCCAGCAGCTTGGAGGACAGGGTTCCAAACATTCAGTACTTC

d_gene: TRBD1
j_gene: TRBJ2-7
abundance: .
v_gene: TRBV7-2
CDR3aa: CASSFGQGEQYF
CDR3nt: TGTGCCAGCAGCTTCGGACAGGGAGAGCAGTACTTC

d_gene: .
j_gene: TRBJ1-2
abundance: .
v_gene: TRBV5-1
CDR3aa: CASSLVTDYGYTF
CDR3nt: TGCGCCAGCAGCTTGGTTACAGACTATGGCTACACCTTC

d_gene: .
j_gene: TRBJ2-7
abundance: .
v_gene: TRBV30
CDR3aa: CAGHDQGYEQYF
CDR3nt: TGTGCCGGCCACGATCAGGGATACGAGCAGTACTTC

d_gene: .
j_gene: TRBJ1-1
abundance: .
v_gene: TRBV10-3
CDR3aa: CAISDTGNTEAFF
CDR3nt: TGTGCCATCAGCGACACAGGGAACACTGAAGCTTTCTTT

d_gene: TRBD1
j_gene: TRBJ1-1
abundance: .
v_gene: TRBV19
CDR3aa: CASGQGRENTEAFF
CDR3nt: TGTGCCAGTGGACAGGGAAGGGAGAACACTGAAGCTTTCTTT

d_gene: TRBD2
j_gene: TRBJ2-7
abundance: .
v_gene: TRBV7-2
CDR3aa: CASSTYGLAGANEQYF
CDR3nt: TGTGCCAGCAGCACCTACGGACTAGCGGGAGCCAACGAGCAGTACTTC

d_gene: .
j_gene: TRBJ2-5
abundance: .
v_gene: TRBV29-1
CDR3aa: CSVRQGIGETQYF
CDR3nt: TGCAGCGTTCGGCAGGGGATAGGGGAGACCCAGTACTTC

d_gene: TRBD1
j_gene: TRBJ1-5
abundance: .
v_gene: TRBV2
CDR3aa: CASQPRRDSQPQHF
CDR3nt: TGTGCCAGCCAACCCAGGCGGGACAGTCAGCCCCAGCATTTT

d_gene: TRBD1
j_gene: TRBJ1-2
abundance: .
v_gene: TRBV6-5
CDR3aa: CASRNPGTGFGYTF
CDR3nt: TGTGCCAGCAGAAACCCGGGGACAGGGTTTGGCTACACCTTC

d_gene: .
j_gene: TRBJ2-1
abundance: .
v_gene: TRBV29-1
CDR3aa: CSVEGSRSNEQFF
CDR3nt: TGCAGCGTTGAAGGGAGTAGGTCTAATGAGCAGTTCTTC

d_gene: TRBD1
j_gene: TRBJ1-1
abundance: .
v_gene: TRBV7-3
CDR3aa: CASTLGQGNTEAFF
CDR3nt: TGTGCCAGCACCCTAGGACAGGGTAACACTGAAGCTTTCTTT

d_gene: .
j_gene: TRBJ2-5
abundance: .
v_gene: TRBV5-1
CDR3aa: CASSPREGWETQYF
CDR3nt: TGCGCCAGCAGCCCCAGGGAAGGGTGGGAGACCCAGTACTTC

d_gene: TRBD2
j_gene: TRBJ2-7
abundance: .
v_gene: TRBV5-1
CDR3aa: CASSLGVSGADYEQYF
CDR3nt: TGCGCCAGCAGCTTGGGGGTTAGCGGGGCTGACTACGAGCAGTACTTC

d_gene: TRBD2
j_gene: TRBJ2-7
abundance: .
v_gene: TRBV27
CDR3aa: CASSFGEAGGLYEQYF
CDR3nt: TGTGCCAGCAGTTTTGGGGAGGCGGGAGGACTGTACGAGCAGTACTTC

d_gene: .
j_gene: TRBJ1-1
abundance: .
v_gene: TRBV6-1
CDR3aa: CASREDRSNTEAFF
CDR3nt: TGTGCCAGCAGAGAGGACAGATCGAACACTGAAGCTTTCTTT

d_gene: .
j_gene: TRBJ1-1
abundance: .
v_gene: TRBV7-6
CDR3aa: CASSSGRWDLNTEAFF
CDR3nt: TGTGCCAGCAGCTCCGGGCGCTGGGACTTGAACACTGAAGCTTTCTTT

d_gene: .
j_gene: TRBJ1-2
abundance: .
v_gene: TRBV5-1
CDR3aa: CASSPSDYGYTF
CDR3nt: TGCGCCAGCAGCCCGTCTGACTATGGCTACACCTTC

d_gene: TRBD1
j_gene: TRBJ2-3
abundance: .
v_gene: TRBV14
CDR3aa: CASSHYRGDTQYF
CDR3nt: TGTGCCAGCAGCCATTACAGGGGAGATACGCAGTATTTT

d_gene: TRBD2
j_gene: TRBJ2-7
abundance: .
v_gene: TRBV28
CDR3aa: CASSLPSGAVYEQYF
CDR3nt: TGTGCCAGCAGTTTACCTAGCGGGGCTGTTTACGAGCAGTACTTC

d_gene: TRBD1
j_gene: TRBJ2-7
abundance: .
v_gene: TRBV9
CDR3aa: CASSVIGWGDRGHHEQYF
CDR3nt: TGTGCCAGCAGCGTAATCGGGTGGGGGGACAGGGGTCATCACGAGCAGTACTTC

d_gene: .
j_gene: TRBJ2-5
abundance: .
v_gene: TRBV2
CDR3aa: CASSPLGGDMETQYF
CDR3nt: TGTGCCAGCAGTCCGTTAGGGGGAGATATGGAGACCCAGTACTTC

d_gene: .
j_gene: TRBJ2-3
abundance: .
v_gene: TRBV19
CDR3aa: CASSSSGATDTQYF
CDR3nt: TGTGCCAGTAGTAGCTCAGGGGCTACAGATACGCAGTATTTT

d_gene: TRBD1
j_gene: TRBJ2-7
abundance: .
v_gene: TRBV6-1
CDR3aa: CASRDDRGSYEQYF
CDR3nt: TGTGCCAGCAGGGACGACAGGGGGTCGTACGAGCAGTACTTC

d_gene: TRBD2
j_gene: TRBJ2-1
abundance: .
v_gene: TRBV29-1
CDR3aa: CSVEAEDTSGKRNEQFF
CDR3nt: TGCAGCGTTGAAGCGGAGGATACTAGCGGGAAGCGGAATGAGCAGTTCTTC

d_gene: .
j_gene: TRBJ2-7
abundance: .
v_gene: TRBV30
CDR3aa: CAWSHLLRGPSYEQYF
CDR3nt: TGTGCCTGGAGTCATCTTTTGCGGGGGCCCTCCTACGAGCAGTACTTC

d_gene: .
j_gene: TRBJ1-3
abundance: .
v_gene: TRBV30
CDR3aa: CAWSVLENTIYF
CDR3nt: TGTGCCTGGAGTGTTTTGGAGAACACCATATATTTT

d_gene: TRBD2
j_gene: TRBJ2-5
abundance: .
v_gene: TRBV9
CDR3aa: CASSVGEGGETQYF
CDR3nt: TGTGCCAGCAGCGTAGGGGAGGGTGGGGAGACCCAGTACTTC

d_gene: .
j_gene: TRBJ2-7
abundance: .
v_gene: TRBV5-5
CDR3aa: CASSLAGRGSRYEQYF
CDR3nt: TGTGCCAGCAGCTTGGCGGGGAGGGGGTCGCGCTACGAGCAGTACTTC

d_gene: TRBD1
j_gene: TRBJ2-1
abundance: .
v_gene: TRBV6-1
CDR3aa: CASSAGTGNYNEQFF
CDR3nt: TGTGCCAGCAGCGCCGGGACAGGAAACTACAATGAGCAGTTCTTC

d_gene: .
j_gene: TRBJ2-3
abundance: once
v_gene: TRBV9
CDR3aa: CASSEGGVTDTQYF
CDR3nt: TGTGCCAGCAGCGAGGGGGGGGTCACAGATACGCAGTATTTT

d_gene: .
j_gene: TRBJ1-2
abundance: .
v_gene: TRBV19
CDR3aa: CASTAGLWTENSPERGYTF
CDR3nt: TGTGCCAGTACCGCAGGGTTGTGGACAGAAAACTCCCCCGAGAGGGGCTACACCTTC

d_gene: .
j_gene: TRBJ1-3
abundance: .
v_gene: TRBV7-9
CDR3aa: CASRPASESGNTIYF
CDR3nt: TGTGCCAGCAGACCTGCCAGCGAATCTGGAAACACCATATATTTT

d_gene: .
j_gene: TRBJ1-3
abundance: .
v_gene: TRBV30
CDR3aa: CAWSVSGVSGNTIYF
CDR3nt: TGTGCCTGGAGTGTATCGGGGGTCTCTGGAAACACCATATATTTT

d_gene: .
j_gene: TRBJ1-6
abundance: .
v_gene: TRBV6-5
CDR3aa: CASRGTDSYNSPLHF
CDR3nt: TGTGCCAGCAGAGGAACCGACAGCTACAATTCACCCCTCCACTTT

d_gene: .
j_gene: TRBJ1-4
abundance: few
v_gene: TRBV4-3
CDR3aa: CASSRSHATNEKLFF
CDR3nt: TGCGCCAGCAGCCGTAGCCATGCAACTAATGAAAAACTGTTTTTT

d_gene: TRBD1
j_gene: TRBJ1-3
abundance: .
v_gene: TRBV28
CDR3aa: CASSKTGGPGNTIYF
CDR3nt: TGTGCCAGCAGTAAAACAGGGGGGCCTGGAAACACCATATATTTT

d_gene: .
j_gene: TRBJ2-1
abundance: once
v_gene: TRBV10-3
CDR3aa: CAISESEGNEQFF
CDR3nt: TGTGCCATCAGTGAAAGTGAGGGCAATGAGCAGTTCTTC

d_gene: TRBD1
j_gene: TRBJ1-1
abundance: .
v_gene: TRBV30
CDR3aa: CAWRRAGGTEAFF
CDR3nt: TGTGCCTGGAGGCGGGCAGGGGGCACTGAAGCTTTCTTT

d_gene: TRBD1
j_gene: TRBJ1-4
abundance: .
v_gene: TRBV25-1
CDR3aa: CASSEGEQGALREKLFF
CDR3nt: TGTGCCAGCAGTGAAGGGGAACAGGGGGCGCTGAGGGAAAAACTGTTTTTT

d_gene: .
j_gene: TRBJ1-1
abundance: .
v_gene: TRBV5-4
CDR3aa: CASSLEWGPGTETFF
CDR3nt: .

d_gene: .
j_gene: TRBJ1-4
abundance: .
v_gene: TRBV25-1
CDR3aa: CASSDGRRGEKLFF
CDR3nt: TGTGCCAGCAGTGACGGGAGGCGGGGTGAAAAACTGTTTTTT

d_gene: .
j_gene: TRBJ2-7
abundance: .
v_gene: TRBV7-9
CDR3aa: CSSSITQGGEQYF
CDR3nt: TGTTCCAGCAGCATTACTCAGGGGGGCGAGCAGTACTTC

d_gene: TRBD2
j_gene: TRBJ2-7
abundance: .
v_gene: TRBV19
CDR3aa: CASSIGTSPYEQYF
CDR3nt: TGTGCCAGTAGTATAGGGACTAGCCCCTACGAGCAGTACTTC

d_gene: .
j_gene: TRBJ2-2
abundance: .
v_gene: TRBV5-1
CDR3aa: CASSRGAANTGELFF
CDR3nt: TGCGCCAGCAGCCGTGGAGCAGCGAACACCGGGGAGCTGTTTTTT

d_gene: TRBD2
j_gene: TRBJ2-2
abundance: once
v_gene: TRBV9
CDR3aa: CASRDEAGGNTGELFF
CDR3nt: TGTGCCAGCAGAGACGAAGCGGGGGGGAACACCGGGGAGCTGTTTTTT

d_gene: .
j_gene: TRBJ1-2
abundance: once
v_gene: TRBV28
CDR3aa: CASSLHRGRNYGYTF
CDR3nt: TGTGCCAGCAGTTTACATCGAGGGAGGAACTATGGCTACACCTTC

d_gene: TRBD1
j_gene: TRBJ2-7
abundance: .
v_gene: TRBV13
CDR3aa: CASSSKSGQGFNEQYF
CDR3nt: TGTGCCAGCAGCTCGAAGTCGGGACAGGGTTTCAACGAGCAGTACTTC

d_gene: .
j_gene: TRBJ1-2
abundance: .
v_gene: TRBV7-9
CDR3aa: CASSPHDSYYGYTF
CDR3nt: TGTGCCAGCAGCCCCCACGACAGTTACTATGGCTACACCTTC

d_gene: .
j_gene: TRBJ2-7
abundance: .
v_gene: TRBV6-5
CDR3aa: CASSQDTTYEQYF
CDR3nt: TGTGCCAGCAGTCAGGATACGACCTACGAGCAGTACTTC

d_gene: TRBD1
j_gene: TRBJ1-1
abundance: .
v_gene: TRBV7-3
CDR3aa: CASSSTGGAYTEAFF
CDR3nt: TGTGCCAGCAGCAGCACAGGGGGGGCTTACACTGAAGCTTTCTTT

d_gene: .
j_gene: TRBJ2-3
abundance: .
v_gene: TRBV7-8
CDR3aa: CASISAQGTQYF
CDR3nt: TGTGCCAGCATTTCGGCTCAGGGTACGCAGTATTTT

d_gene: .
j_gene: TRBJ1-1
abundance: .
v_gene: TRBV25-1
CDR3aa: CASSDYRTRAFF
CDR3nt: TGTGCCAGCAGTGATTACCGGACAAGGGCTTTCTTT